The 13 T cell receptor beta chains listed next were all sequenced from one sample in a study of shared clonotypes between healthy human individuals. The assay was immunoSEQ multiplex PCR, and TCRdb's table has in-frame clones only and misses some. The sample lists 2 million to 2.5 million clones; 85% to 95% were seen once. Sequencing input: naive CD4+ T cells sorted from blood. Subset described: CD45RA+ positively selected. Receptors were obtained from a man younger than 35 in good health.

The rearrangement uses TRBV19 and TRBJ2-4; D possibly corresponds to TRBD1 (5 bases). Per the germline V gene, CDR1 is LNHDA and CDR2 is SQIVND (reference sequence). This CDR3 region has 14 residues. V lost 5 bases and J 0 bases, leaving 8 bases between the germline ends. This CDR3 reads CASSVGVAKNIQYF. CDR3 sequence (DNA): TGTGCCAGTAGTGTAGGGGTAGCCAAAAACATTCAGTACTTC. The full variable domain, rest sourced from reference TRBV19 and TRBJ2-4, is DGGITQSPKYLFRKEGQNVTLSCEQNLNHDAMYWYRQDPGQGLRLIYYSQIVNDFQKGDIAEGYSVSREKKESFPLTVTSAQKNPTAFYLCASSVGVAKNIQYFGAGTRLSVL.

The chain combines TRBV4-3 with TRBJ2-1; 10 bases are a match to TRBD2. The germline V gene encodes CDR1 LGHNA and CDR2 YSLEER. V trimming: 3 bases; J trimming: 10 bases; junction bases outside the gene matches: 9. The CDR3 runs to 15 residues. The CDR3 loop is CASSQDGLAVGEQFF. The CDR3 DNA is TGCGCCAGCAGCCAGGATGGACTAGCGGTGGGAGAGCAGTTCTTC.

A remark on this clone: This specimen includes other DNA sequences encoding the same CDR3. The chain employs TRBV20-1 and TRBJ2-3; no clear D gene. There are 11 residues in the CDR3. V gave up 3 bases and J gave up 2 bases, with 3 bases separating them. The V gene's germline CDR1 is DFQATT and CDR2 SNEGSKA (reference sequence). CDR3 amino acids: CSARVTDTQYF. The DNA for the CDR3 is TGCAGTGCTAGGGTCACAGATACGCAGTATTTT.

The rearrangement joins TRBV28 to TRBJ1-4; 11 nucleotides line up with TRBD1. The CDR3 contains 15 residues. Germline V gene lookup returns CDR1 MDHEN and CDR2 SYDVKM. V lost 6 bases, J lost 2 bases, and 2 bases stayed unmatched. CDR3 region: CASRGQGGTNEKLFF. CDR3 in DNA: TGTGCCAGCAGGGGACAGGGGGGGACTAATGAAAAACTGTTTTTT.

The genes are TRBV2 and TRBJ1-4; D gene ambiguous. The V end was cut by 2 bases, the J end by 3 bases, with 10 bases between. Germline V gene lookup returns CDR1 SNHLY and CDR2 FYNNEI. There are 15 residues in the CDR3. The DNA for the CDR3 is TGTGCCAGCAGTGAATGGGCTAATCCTAATGAAAAACTGTTTTTT. As protein: CASSEWANPNEKLFF.

The V call is TRBV30, the J call TRBJ1-3, with D perhaps TRBD1 (5 bases). The CDR3 extends over 11 amino acids. The germline V and J ends were trimmed by 4 bases and 8 bases, with 9 bases remaining between them. Germline V lookup: CDR1 GTSNPN, CDR2 SVGIG (reference sequence). CDR3 in DNA: TGTGCCTGGAATGGGGGGTACACCATATATTTT. This encodes CAWNGGYTIYF.

This chain uses TRBV5-1 with TRBJ2-7, with 15 nucleotides matching TRBD2. The CDR3 sequence is 16 residues long. J lost 6 bases, V lost 0 bases, and 4 bases had no gene match. Germline V gene sequence: CDR1 SGHRS, CDR2 YFSETQ. The CDR3 DNA reads as TGCGCCAGCAGCTTGGAGGGACTAGCGGGAGGTGGCGAGCAGTACTTC. It specifies CASSLEGLAGGGEQYF.

This clone showed up just once. The chain uses TRBV7-8 and TRBJ2-2, with 12 bases fitting TRBD2. Trimming at V came to 5 bases and at J to 5 bases, leaving 6 bases not matched to a gene. CDR3 length equals 16 residues. Germline V gives CDR1 SGHVS, CDR2 FQNEAQ. CDR3 loop: CASSMGLAGPTGELFF. Here the CDR3 DNA reads TGTGCCAGCAGCATGGGACTAGCGGGTCCAACCGGGGAGCTGTTTTTT.

The gene calls are TRBV5-6 and TRBJ1-4; D perhaps matches TRBD1 (5 bases). V was pared by 4 bases and J by 6 bases, with 19 bases between. The length of the CDR3 is 16 residues. The germline CDR1 and CDR2 sequences are SGHDT and YYEEEE. The CDR3 protein is CASSRSKGPGDEKLFF. DNA of the CDR3: TGTGCCAGCAGCCGCTCCAAGGGGCCGGGGGATGAAAAACTGTTTTTT.

The rearrangement links TRBV5-1 to TRBJ1-6, with unresolved D. The CDR3 loop spans 15 amino acids. Trimming pared 3 bases from V and 0 bases from J, leaving 7 bases between. Germline V CDR1 and CDR2: SGHRS, YFSETQ. CDR3 coding DNA: TGCGCCAGCAGCTCGACTGACTCCTATAATTCACCCCTCCACTTT. Its translation: CASSSTDSYNSPLHF.

The rearrangement links TRBV29-1 to TRBJ2-1, with 11 bases that match TRBD2. Trimming cost V 5 bases and J 10 bases; bases outside gene matches: 19. From germline, CDR1 is SQVTM and CDR2 ANQGSEA. CDR3 size: 17 residues. CDR3: CSVWGLLAGVRGTEQFF. In DNA form, the CDR3 reads TGCAGCGTTTGGGGACTACTAGCGGGGGTCAGGGGGACGGAGCAGTTCTTC.

This chain links TRBV19 with TRBJ1-2, with D possibly TRBD1 on 6 matching bases. Germline-derived CDR1 and CDR2 are LNHDA and SQIVND (reference sequence). The V gene lost 0 bases and the J gene lost 0 bases, with 11 bases spanning the gap. The CDR3 sequence is 16 residues long. The CDR3 reads CASSIDPGQPNYGYTF. The CDR3 coding sequence is TGTGCCAGTAGTATAGACCCCGGACAGCCTAACTATGGCTACACCTTC.

This chain uses TRBV4-2 with TRBJ1-1; 9 nucleotides align to TRBD1. The CDR3 has 15 residues. Germline lookup yields CDR1 LGHNA and CDR2 YNFKEQ. J was trimmed by 3 bases and V by 4 bases; bases with no gene match: 6. Here the CDR3 reads CASSRTGVRDTEAFF. In DNA, the CDR3 is TGTGCCAGCAGCCGGACAGGGGTGAGAGACACTGAAGCTTTCTTT.